Given below is one TCR beta chain in context. Its matching antigen is unknown. The source of the sample is a study of graft-versus-host responses after intestinal transplantation. Study overall: Each recipient received anti-thymocyte globulin induction, then tacrolimus and steroids for about three years.

Method: immunoSEQ multiplex PCR; TCRdb's copy keeps in-frame clones and lacks some. Of about 70,000 clones listed, around 90% are singletons. Findings of the study overall: The study found high graft-versus-host to host-versus-graft clonal ratios in allografts of patients with graft-donor T cell macrochimerism.

Sequencing used unstimulated CD8+ T cells sorted from spleen or lymph node cells, obtained before intestinal transplant. The sequence was obtained from a human donor who received an intestinal transplant.

For the CDR3, the DNA is TGCGCCAGCAGCCAAGATAGGGGTCTCTCCTACGAGCAGTACTTC. It yields the protein CASSQDRGLSYEQYF. The rearrangement links TRBV4-1 to TRBJ2-7, with D possibly being TRBD1 (5 bases). CDR3 length: 15 residues. Trimming cost V 0 bases and J 0 bases, with 9 bases left between them. Germline V lookup: CDR1 MGHRA, CDR2 YSYEKL.